The sample holds one count of the clone carrying this T cell receptor (beta chain). This CDR3 spans 15 amino acids. The germline V gene has CDR1 MDHEN and CDR2 SYDVKM. V was clipped by 1 base and J by 0 bases, with 7 bases between them. The sample belongs to a study of blood T cell repertoires in COVID-19. Turning to the study itself: Samples taken during acute and convalescent COVID-19 were collected in the United States, Italy and Spain. Sources were T cells, B-cell-depleted T cells, or PBMCs; the material itself was cDNA or gDNA.

Authors' methods: Reference gene primer amplification in the assay estimated nucleated cell counts. Profiled with immunoSEQ multiplex PCR; TCRdb holds only in-frame clones, not every one. V, J and clone size were drawn from that table, and D and trimming were deduced from the DNA. This sample has about 200,000 clones, with around 86% found just once. V is TRBV28 and J is TRBJ1-3; D is unclear. Sequencing was done on a sample of peripheral blood. The receptor was derived from a man aged 55-75 years who had recovered from COVID-19. The CDR3 loop is CASSLLAVSGNTIYF. The DNA of the CDR3 is TGTGCCAGCAGTTTATTGGCGGTCTCTGGAAACACCATATATTTT.